The 24 T cell receptor beta chains below were found in one sample sequenced in a study of T cells in Graves' hyperthyroidism and ophthalmopathy (dated by TCRdb to about 2019). The receptor library was made with multiplex PCR. Sequenced using an Illumina HiSeq 2000. The TCR beta CDR3 regions were amplified from RNA transcripts. A first-round RT-PCR of the TCR CDR3 used the HTBI primer set with the Qiagen OneStep RT-PCR kit. The public reads were reprocessed in TCRdb via fastp at Q25 and MiXCR, keeping in-frame beta chains. All rows with the same CDR3 protein become a single entry with the most common DNA and genes. In all, the sample holds around 300,000 distinct CDR3 sequences, and around 13% of those were seen once. Clones ranked in the top ten supply under 30% of the sample. Sequences were obtained from blood. Receptors originate from a young woman with Graves' hyperthyroidism.

This clonotype was seen many times. The gene calls are TRBV6-4 and TRBJ2-1; either TRBD1 or TRBD2 may supply D (5 bases each). Germline lookup yields CDR1 MRHNA and CDR2 SNTAGT. This CDR3 contains 15 residues. Trimming removed 3 bases at V and 6 bases at J, with 15 bases between. Here the CDR3 reads CASSEGEKGSNEQFF. The CDR3, as DNA: TGTGCCAGCAGTGAAGGGGAGAAGGGTAGCAATGAGCAGTTCTTC.

This clonotype was detected a few times. The genes are TRBV25-1 and TRBJ2-5; no definite D call. Germline CDR1 reads MGHDK; CDR2 reads SYGVNS. The CDR3 length is 15 residues. The V end lost 3 bases, the J end lost 4 bases, and 15 bases lay between the germline ends. In DNA, the CDR3 is TGTGCCAGCAGTGAGTTTAACGGGCCGGTAGAGACCCAGTACTTC. Its protein product is CASSEFNGPVETQYF.

Many counts were recorded for this clonotype. The chain uses TRBV30 and TRBJ2-5, with D perhaps matching TRBD2 (6 bases). Trimming shortened V by 0 bases and J by 7 bases, and 18 bases separated the two germline ends. From germline, CDR1 is GTSNPN and CDR2 SVGIG (reference sequence). This CDR3 is 15 amino acids long. DNA of the CDR3: TGTGCCTGGAGTGTAAGGAGGGGCAGGGAAGCGACCCAGTACTTC. Translation: CAWSVRRGREATQYF.

This clonotype has ten or more counts. The germline gene is not matched at one end of the junction; a read error may be the cause. The chain employs TRBV11-2 and TRBJ2-7; 11 positions match TRBD2. There are 18 residues in the CDR3. The germline gives CDR1 SGHAT, CDR2 FQNNGV. The CDR3 sequence is CASSLEWNLAGGSYVQYF. Here the CDR3 DNA reads TGTGCCAGCAGCTTAGAATGGAATCTAGCGGGAGGTTCCTACGTGCAGTACTTC.

This clonotype was counted at least ten times. The chain has TRBV20-1 and TRBJ2-1; D gene unclear. The V end lost 0 bases, the J end lost 12 bases, and 15 bases lay between the germline ends. The CDR3 spans 13 residues. Germline values: CDR1 DFQATT, CDR2 SNEGSKA (reference sequence). In DNA form, the CDR3 reads TGCAGTGCTAGAGATCAATTGAGCACAGCGCAGTTCTTC. Translation: CSARDQLSTAQFF.

This clonotype was seen many times. J is TRBJ2-1 and V is TRBV12-3 or TRBV12-4; possible D gene TRBD1, 5 bases. Trimming removed 2 bases at V and 4 bases at J, with 18 bases between. This CDR3 is 17 amino acids long. CDR3 sequence: CASSLSLAAGPYNEQFF. CDR3 DNA sequence: TGTGCCAGCAGTTTAAGCTTGGCGGCAGGGCCTTACAATGAGCAGTTCTTC.

This clonotype was picked up a small number of times. This chain links TRBV14 with TRBJ2-2, with D hard to call. Germline CDR1 reads SGHDN; CDR2 reads FVKESK. The CDR3 runs to 12 residues. V lost 4 bases, J lost 7 bases, and 7 bases lay in between. In DNA form, the CDR3 reads TGTGCCAGCAGCCCCCCGGTCGGGGAGCTGTTTTTT. It translates to CASSPPVGELFF. Full variable domain (remainder filled in from reference TRBV14 and TRBJ2-2): EAGVTQFPSHSVIEKGQTVTLRCDPISGHDNLYWYRRVMGKEIKFLLHFVKESKQDESGMPNNRFLAERTGGTYSTLKVQPAELEDSGVYFCASSPPVGELFFGEGSRLTVL.

V and J are TRBV7-3 and TRBJ2-5; TRBD1 aligns across 7 bases. The CDR3 covers 15 residues. Germline CDR1 is SGHTA and CDR2 is FQGTGA. With 4 bases clipped from V and 4 bases from J, the junction kept 9 bases outside the gene matches. The CDR3 region has the DNA TGTGCCAGCAGCTCCAGTGGGACAGCACGAGAGACCCAGTACTTC. Its protein product is CASSSSGTARETQYF.

The rearrangement links TRBV20-1 to TRBJ2-7, with D perhaps matching TRBD2 (5 bases). From germline, CDR1 is DFQATT and CDR2 SNEGSKA (reference sequence). V shed 0 bases and J shed 5 bases, with 8 bases lying between them. This CDR3 is built from 12 residues. CDR3 in amino acids: CSARDLGDEQYF. Here the CDR3 DNA reads TGCAGTGCTAGAGATCTGGGAGACGAGCAGTACTTC.

In its sample, this clonotype was seen many times. The V gene is TRBV6-2 or TRBV6-3, the J gene TRBJ2-7; perhaps TRBD2 as D (6 bases). Germline V lookup: CDR1 MNHEY, CDR2 SVGEGT. This CDR3 has 16 residues. Trimming shortened V by 8 bases and J by 2 bases, and 22 bases separated the two germline ends. The CDR3 is CASGAGLRGRTYEQYF. Here the CDR3 DNA reads TGTGCCAGCGGGGCGGGATTACGGGGAAGGACCTACGAGCAGTACTTC.

The rearrangement uses TRBV7-9 and TRBJ2-1; D remains ambiguous. The CDR3 is 16 residues long. With 1 base removed from V and 8 bases from J, the gap between germline ends came to 18 bases. Germline lookup yields CDR1 SEHNR and CDR2 FQNEAQ (reference sequence). The CDR3: CASSLDTALPAHEQFF. CDR3 coding DNA: TGTGCCAGCAGCTTAGATACGGCTTTGCCGGCTCATGAGCAGTTCTTC.

The V call is TRBV5-1, the J call TRBJ2-3, with D maybe TRBD2 (6 bases). This CDR3 comprises 14 residues. Germline V gene data show CDR1 as SGHRS and CDR2 as YFSETQ. The ends were cut back, 8 bases at V and 2 bases at J, with 15 bases in the middle. The CDR3 DNA reads TGCGCCAGTAAAGGCGGGGAGTACACAGATACGCAGTATTTT. Translating gives CASKGGEYTDTQYF.

This clonotype occurred a few times. The V gene is TRBV6-1, the J gene TRBJ2-1, with D possibly being TRBD2 (7 bases). The length of the CDR3 is 20 residues. Trimming cost V 5 bases and J 0 bases, with 26 bases left between them. The germline gives CDR1 MNHNS, CDR2 SASEGT. The chain's CDR3 is CASSISEGGTETSSYNEQFF. DNA of the CDR3: TGTGCCAGCAGTATATCGGAGGGGGGGACGGAAACCAGCTCCTACAATGAGCAGTTCTTC.

Many counts were recorded for this clonotype. The chain recombines TRBV24-1 with TRBJ2-2; D possibly corresponds to TRBD1 (5 bases). The V end lost 0 bases, the J end lost 8 bases, and 9 bases lay between the germline ends. The CDR3 length is 14 residues. Per the germline V gene, CDR1 is KGHDR and CDR2 is SFDVKD. The CDR3 DNA follows: TGTGCCACCAGTGATTTGGGGGCGACGGGGGAGCTGTTTTTT. Residues: CATSDLGATGELFF.

This clonotype has more than one count but fewer than ten. This chain joins TRBV13 and TRBJ2-6; 8 bases match TRBD2. CDR3 length: 16 amino acids. From germline, CDR1 is PRHDT and CDR2 FYEKMQ (reference sequence). After removal of 5 bases from V and 3 bases from J, the junction contained 6 bases not matched to a gene. The CDR3 nucleotides read TGTGCCAGCAGCAGTAGCGGGACTGATGGGGCCAACGTCCTGACTTTC. Translation gives CASSSSGTDGANVLTF.

This clonotype turned up a few times. The chain is built from TRBV19 and TRBJ2-2, with D uncertain. The CDR3 totals 12 residues. Germline V gene lookup returns CDR1 LNHDA and CDR2 SQIVND (reference sequence). The V end lost 5 bases, the J end lost 6 bases, and 7 bases lay between the germline ends. In DNA form, the CDR3 reads TGTGCCAGTAGTTCGATCGCCGGGGAGCTGTTTTTT. Residues: CASSSIAGELFF.

This clonotype was picked up many times. V is TRBV28 and J is TRBJ1-1; D is possibly TRBD1 (6 bases). Germline V gene lookup returns CDR1 MDHEN and CDR2 SYDVKM. The CDR3 is 13 residues long. V lost 7 bases to trimming and J lost 1 base, with 10 bases between them. The CDR3 DNA reads as TGTGCCAGCACGTGGGGGCAGAACACTGAAGCTTTCTTT. Its translation: CASTWGQNTEAFF. Full variable domain (remainder filled in from reference TRBV28 and TRBJ1-1): DVKVTQSSRYLVKRTGEKVFLECVQDMDHENMFWYRQDPGLGLRLIYFSYDVKMKEKGDIPEGYSVSREKKERFSLILESASTNQTSMYLCASTWGQNTEAFFGQGTRLTVV.

CDR3 protein: CSARTRGSSGELFF. CDR3 sequence (DNA): TGCAGTGCTAGGACCAGGGGTTCTAGCGGGGAGCTGTTTTTT. The chain has TRBV20-1 and TRBJ2-2, with D perhaps matching TRBD1 (6 bases). This CDR3 has 14 residues. Germline-derived CDR1 and CDR2 are DFQATT and SNEGSKA (reference sequence). Deletions cut 3 bases from V and 7 bases from J, with 15 bases between.

V and J are TRBV3-2 and TRBJ2-7; TRBD1 is the table's D call and was not checked against the DNA. TRBV3-2 counts as a pseudogene. The CDR3 is made up of 13 amino acids. CDR3 DNA: TGTGCCAGCAGCCGACAGGGGGCGAAGGAGCAGTACTTC. It codes for CASSRQGAKEQYF.

The V and J genes are TRBV19 and TRBJ2-3, with D perhaps TRBD2 (6 bases). Trimming stripped 5 bases from V and 0 bases from J, with 12 bases between. The CDR3 contains 15 residues. Germline V gene sequence: CDR1 LNHDA, CDR2 SQIVND (reference sequence). The DNA for the CDR3 is TGTGCCAGTAGTGGGTTAGCGGCTAGCACAGATACGCAGTATTTT. Translation: CASSGLAASTDTQYF.

This clonotype has more than one count but fewer than ten. The chain has TRBV29-1 and TRBJ2-1; weak D call: TRBD2 (7 bases). Germline V gene data show CDR1 as SQVTM and CDR2 as ANQGSEA. The ends were cut back, 6 bases at V and 9 bases at J, with 24 bases in the middle. CDR3 length: 15 amino acids. DNA of the CDR3: TGCAGCGTGGGGGGGTCTGGCGGCAGAGGGGGTGAGCAGTTCTTC. This gives the protein CSVGGSGGRGGEQFF.

The gene calls are TRBV13 and TRBJ2-4; no reliable D call. V was clipped by 3 bases and J by 5 bases, with 14 bases between them. This CDR3 comprises 15 residues. Germline lookup yields CDR1 PRHDT and CDR2 FYEKMQ (reference sequence). CDR3 in DNA: TGTGCCAGCAGCTTCCTAGGTGGGGTGGAAAACATTCAGTACTTC. This codes for CASSFLGGVENIQYF.

Many counts were recorded for this clonotype. The chain has TRBV12-3 or TRBV12-4 and TRBJ2-7; the match to TRBD2 covers 10 bases. CDR3 length: 13 amino acids. The ends lost 2 bases at V and 6 bases at J; junction bases unmatched: 1. This CDR3 reads CASSLWTSGEQYF. The CDR3 DNA follows: TGTGCCAGCAGTTTATGGACTAGCGGCGAGCAGTACTTC.

The table lists this clonotype with a few counts. This chain connects TRBV11-2 to TRBJ2-1, with TRBD2 matching over 10 bases. This CDR3 contains 16 residues. Germline CDR1 reads SGHAT; CDR2 reads FQNNGV. Trimming removed 4 bases from V and 7 bases from J; junction bases left unmatched: 10. CDR3 DNA: TGTGCCAGCAGCTCCAGGGCTAGCGGGAGTTGGAATGAGCAGTTCTTC. The encoded protein is CASSSRASGSWNEQFF.